Listed below are T cell receptor beta chains from one sample, sequenced in a study of blood T cell repertoires in COVID-19. The repertoire was sequenced with immunoSEQ multiplex PCR; TCRdb's copy has only in-frame clones and lacks some. This table holds 90,000 to 120,000 clones, roughly 90% found once. Sequencing input: peripheral blood. All receptors derive from a human donor in a cohort sampled during active COVID-19. CDR3s include the opening cysteine and the closing phenylalanine or tryptophan. Fields, in order: CDR3 protein, V gene, J gene, D gene, CDR3 length. D genes are given only for firm matches.

CDR3aa: CASSLKTLAGQETQYF; v_gene: TRBV5-4; j_gene: TRBJ2-5; d_gene: TRBD2; len: 16
CDR3aa: CASSQDQGAGYEQYF; v_gene: TRBV4-3; j_gene: TRBJ2-7; d_gene: TRBD1; len: 15
CDR3aa: CASSYSFRDRGKLFF; v_gene: TRBV6-5; j_gene: TRBJ1-4; d_gene: NA; len: 15
CDR3aa: CASSRATPYEQYF; v_gene: TRBV6-5; j_gene: TRBJ2-7; d_gene: NA; len: 13
CDR3aa: CSVEDIRLAGGHEQFF; v_gene: TRBV29-1; j_gene: TRBJ2-1; d_gene: TRBD2; len: 16
CDR3aa: CASSLNAGGPTYEQYF; v_gene: TRBV5-4; j_gene: TRBJ2-7; d_gene: TRBD2; len: 16
CDR3aa: CASSPWEGGRPFTDTQYF; v_gene: TRBV27; j_gene: TRBJ2-3; d_gene: NA; len: 18
CDR3aa: CASRGLQGENYGYTF; v_gene: TRBV6-5; j_gene: TRBJ1-2; d_gene: TRBD1; len: 15
CDR3aa: CASSRTGCNEQFF; v_gene: TRBV23-1; j_gene: TRBJ2-1; d_gene: TRBD1; len: 13
CDR3aa: CASSLASVREQYF; v_gene: TRBV7-8; j_gene: TRBJ2-7; d_gene: NA; len: 13
CDR3aa: CASSRTVLREKLFF; v_gene: TRBV4-3; j_gene: TRBJ1-4; d_gene: NA; len: 14
CDR3aa: CASSPLGRANTEAFF; v_gene: TRBV5-1; j_gene: TRBJ1-1; d_gene: NA; len: 15
CDR3aa: CASSGSGGGYNEQFF; v_gene: TRBV5-4; j_gene: TRBJ2-1; d_gene: TRBD2; len: 15
CDR3aa: CASSQSPLITGTVNTEAFF; v_gene: TRBV14; j_gene: TRBJ1-1; d_gene: NA; len: 19
CDR3aa: CASSLAGTSNEQYF; v_gene: TRBV7-9; j_gene: TRBJ2-7; d_gene: TRBD2; len: 14
CDR3aa: CASSYPSTGGYTEAFF; v_gene: TRBV7-9; j_gene: TRBJ1-1; d_gene: TRBD1; len: 16
CDR3aa: CASSPPQGNYGYTF; v_gene: TRBV4-2; j_gene: TRBJ1-2; d_gene: NA; len: 14
CDR3aa: CASSESLLAGVSGELFF; v_gene: TRBV25-1; j_gene: TRBJ2-2; d_gene: TRBD2; len: 17
CDR3aa: CSASGLAGDSGTQYF; v_gene: TRBV20-1; j_gene: TRBJ2-5; d_gene: TRBD2; len: 15
CDR3aa: CASSRTGGSGANVLTF; v_gene: TRBV19; j_gene: TRBJ2-6; d_gene: TRBD1; len: 16
CDR3aa: CASSYTGSGRINEQFF; v_gene: TRBV6-2/TRBV6-3; j_gene: TRBJ2-1; d_gene: TRBD2; len: 16
CDR3aa: CASSQPSRGTYEQYF; v_gene: TRBV4-1; j_gene: TRBJ2-7; d_gene: TRBD1; len: 15
CDR3aa: CASSLRTPGANYGYTF; v_gene: TRBV7-9; j_gene: TRBJ1-2; d_gene: NA; len: 16
CDR3aa: CASSSPVAGETDTQYF; v_gene: TRBV28; j_gene: TRBJ2-3; d_gene: TRBD2; len: 16
CDR3aa: CSVAPGWSSSYTF; v_gene: TRBV29-1; j_gene: TRBJ1-2; d_gene: NA; len: 13
CDR3aa: CSGTTGTSGSYNEQFF; v_gene: TRBV29-1; j_gene: TRBJ2-1; d_gene: TRBD2; len: 16
CDR3aa: CASSQDFSARGTQYF; v_gene: TRBV4-3; j_gene: TRBJ2-5; d_gene: NA; len: 15
CDR3aa: CASGDYEQYF; v_gene: TRBV19; j_gene: TRBJ2-7; d_gene: NA; len: 10
CDR3aa: CASSPLWGVIKETQYF; v_gene: TRBV18; j_gene: TRBJ2-5; d_gene: NA; len: 16
CDR3aa: CASRVGGTSGRETQYF; v_gene: TRBV28; j_gene: TRBJ2-5; d_gene: TRBD2; len: 16